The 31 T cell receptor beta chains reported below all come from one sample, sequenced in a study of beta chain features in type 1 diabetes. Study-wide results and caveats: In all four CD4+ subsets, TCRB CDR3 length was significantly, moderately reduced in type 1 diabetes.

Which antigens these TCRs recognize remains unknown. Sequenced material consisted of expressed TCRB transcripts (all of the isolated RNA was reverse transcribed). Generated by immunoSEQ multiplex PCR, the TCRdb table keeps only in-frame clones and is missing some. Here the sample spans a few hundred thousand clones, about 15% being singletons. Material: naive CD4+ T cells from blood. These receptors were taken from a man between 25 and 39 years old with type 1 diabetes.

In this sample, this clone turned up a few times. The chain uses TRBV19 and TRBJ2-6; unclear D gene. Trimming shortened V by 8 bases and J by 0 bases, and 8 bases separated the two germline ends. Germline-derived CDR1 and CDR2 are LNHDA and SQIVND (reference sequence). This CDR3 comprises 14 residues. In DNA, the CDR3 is TGTGCCAGTGTAGATGTCTCTGGGGCCAACGTCCTGACTTTC. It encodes CASVDVSGANVLTF.

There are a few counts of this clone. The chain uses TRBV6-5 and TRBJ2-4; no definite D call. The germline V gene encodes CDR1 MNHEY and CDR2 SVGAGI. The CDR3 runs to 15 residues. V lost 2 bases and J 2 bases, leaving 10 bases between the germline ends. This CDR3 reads CASSYDPLTKNIQYF. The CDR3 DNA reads TGTGCCAGCAGTTACGATCCTCTAACCAAAAACATTCAGTACTTC.

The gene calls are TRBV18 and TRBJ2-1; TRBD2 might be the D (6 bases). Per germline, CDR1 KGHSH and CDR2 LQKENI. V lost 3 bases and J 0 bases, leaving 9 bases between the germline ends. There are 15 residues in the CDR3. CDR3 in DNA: TGTGCCAGCTCACCTGGGGGGATCTCCTACAATGAGCAGTTCTTC. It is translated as CASSPGGISYNEQFF.

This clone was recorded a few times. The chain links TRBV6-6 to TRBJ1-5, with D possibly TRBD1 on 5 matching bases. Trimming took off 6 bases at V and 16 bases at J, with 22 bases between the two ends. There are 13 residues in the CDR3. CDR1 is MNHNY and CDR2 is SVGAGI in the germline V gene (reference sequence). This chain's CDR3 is CASRPPGRGAGHF. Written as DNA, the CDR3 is TGTGCCAGCAGACCACCCGGAAGGGGCGCCGGCCATTTT.

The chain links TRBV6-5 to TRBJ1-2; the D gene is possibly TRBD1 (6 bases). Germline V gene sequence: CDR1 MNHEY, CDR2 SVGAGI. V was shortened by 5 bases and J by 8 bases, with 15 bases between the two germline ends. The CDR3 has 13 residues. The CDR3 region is CASSPRDTWGYTF. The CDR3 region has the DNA TGTGCCAGCAGTCCACGGGACACTTGGGGCTACACCTTC.

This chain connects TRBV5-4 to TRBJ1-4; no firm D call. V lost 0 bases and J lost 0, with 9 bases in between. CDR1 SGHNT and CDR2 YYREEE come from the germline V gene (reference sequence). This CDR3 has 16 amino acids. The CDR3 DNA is TGTGCCAGCAGCTTGGACACCGCAGCAACTAATGAAAAACTGTTTTTT. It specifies CASSLDTAATNEKLFF.

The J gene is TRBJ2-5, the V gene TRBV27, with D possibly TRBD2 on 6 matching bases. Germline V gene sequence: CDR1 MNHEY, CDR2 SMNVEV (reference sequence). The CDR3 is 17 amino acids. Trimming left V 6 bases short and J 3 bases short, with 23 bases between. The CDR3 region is CASSRLVGPGVEETQYF. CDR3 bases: TGTGCCAGCAGCCGACTGGTTGGTCCGGGGGTAGAAGAGACCCAGTACTTC.

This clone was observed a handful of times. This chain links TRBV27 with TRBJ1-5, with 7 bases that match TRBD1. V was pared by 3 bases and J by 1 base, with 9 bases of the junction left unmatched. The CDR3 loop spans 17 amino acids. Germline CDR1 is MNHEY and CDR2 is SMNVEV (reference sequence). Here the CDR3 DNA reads TGTGCCAGCAGTTTGCAGGGGGTGAGTTTGAGCAATCAGCCCCAGCATTTT. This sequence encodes CASSLQGVSLSNQPQHF.

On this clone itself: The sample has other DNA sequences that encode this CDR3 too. CDR3 amino acids: CASSRGLAGTYEQYF. The CDR3 coding sequence is TGTGCCAGCAGCCGAGGACTAGCGGGGACCTACGAGCAGTACTTC. The chain recombines TRBV6-5 with TRBJ2-7; TRBD2 matches 12 bases. Germline V lookup: CDR1 MNHEY, CDR2 SVGAGI. The CDR3 is 15 amino acids. Losses at the gene ends were 6 bases for V and 2 bases for J; bases not matched to a gene: 5.

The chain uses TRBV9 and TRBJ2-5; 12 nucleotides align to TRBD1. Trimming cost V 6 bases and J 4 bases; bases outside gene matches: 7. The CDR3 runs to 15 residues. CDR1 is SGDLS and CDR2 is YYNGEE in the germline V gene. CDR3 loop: CASTTGQGARETQYF. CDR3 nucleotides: TGTGCCAGCACCACGGGACAGGGGGCGAGAGAGACCCAGTACTTC. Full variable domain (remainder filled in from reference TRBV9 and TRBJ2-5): DSGVTQTPKHLITATGQRVTLRCSPRSGDLSVYWYQQSLDQGLQFLIQYYNGEERAKGNILERFSAQQFPDLHSELNLSSLELGDSALYFCASTTGQGARETQYFGPGTRLLVL.

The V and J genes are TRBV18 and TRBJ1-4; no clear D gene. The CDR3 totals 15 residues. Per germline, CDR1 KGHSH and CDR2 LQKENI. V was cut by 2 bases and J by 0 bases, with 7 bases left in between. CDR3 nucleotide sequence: TGTGCCAGCTCACCAGTTGGAGCAACTAATGAAAAACTGTTTTTT. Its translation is CASSPVGATNEKLFF.

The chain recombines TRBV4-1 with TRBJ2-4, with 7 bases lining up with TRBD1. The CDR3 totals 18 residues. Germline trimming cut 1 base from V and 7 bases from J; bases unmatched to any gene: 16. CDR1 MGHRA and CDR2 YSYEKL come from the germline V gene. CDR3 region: CASSQGAAGGRVENIQYF. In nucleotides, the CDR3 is TGCGCCAGCAGCCAAGGGGCTGCAGGGGGTCGTGTAGAGAACATTCAGTACTTC.

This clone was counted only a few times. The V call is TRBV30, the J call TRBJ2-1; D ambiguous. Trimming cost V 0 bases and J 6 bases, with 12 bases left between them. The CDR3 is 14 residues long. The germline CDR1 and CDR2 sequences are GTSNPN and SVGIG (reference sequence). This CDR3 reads CAWSVPLERNEQFF. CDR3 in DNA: TGTGCCTGGAGTGTACCTCTAGAGCGCAATGAGCAGTTCTTC.

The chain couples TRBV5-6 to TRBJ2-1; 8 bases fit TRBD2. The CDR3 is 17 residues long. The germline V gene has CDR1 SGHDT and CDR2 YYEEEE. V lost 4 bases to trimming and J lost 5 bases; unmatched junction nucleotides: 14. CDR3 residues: CASSPLAGTLYDNEQFF. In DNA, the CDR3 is TGTGCCAGCAGCCCCTTAGCGGGAACCCTTTATGACAATGAGCAGTTCTTC.

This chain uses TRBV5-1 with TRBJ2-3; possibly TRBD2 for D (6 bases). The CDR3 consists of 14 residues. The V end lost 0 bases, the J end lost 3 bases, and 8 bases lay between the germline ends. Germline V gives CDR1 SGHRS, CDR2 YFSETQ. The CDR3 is CASSLALATDTQYF. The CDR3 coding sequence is TGCGCCAGCAGCTTGGCACTAGCAACAGATACGCAGTATTTT.

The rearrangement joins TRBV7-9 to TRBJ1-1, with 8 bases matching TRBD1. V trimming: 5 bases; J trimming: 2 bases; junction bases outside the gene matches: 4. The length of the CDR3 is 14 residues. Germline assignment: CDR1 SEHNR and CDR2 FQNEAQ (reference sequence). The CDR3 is CASSDQGANTEAFF. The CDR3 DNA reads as TGTGCCAGCAGCGATCAGGGGGCCAACACTGAAGCTTTCTTT.

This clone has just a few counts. The CDR3 nucleotides read TGTGCCAGCAGCCCGGGGGAGAGATTCACTGAAGCTTTCTTT. Its protein is CASSPGERFTEAFF. This chain uses TRBV5-6 with TRBJ1-1; tentatively, D is TRBD1 (5 bases). Trimming removed 4 bases from V and 4 bases from J, with 14 bases in between. Germline V CDR1 and CDR2: SGHDT, YYEEEE. The CDR3 spans 14 residues.

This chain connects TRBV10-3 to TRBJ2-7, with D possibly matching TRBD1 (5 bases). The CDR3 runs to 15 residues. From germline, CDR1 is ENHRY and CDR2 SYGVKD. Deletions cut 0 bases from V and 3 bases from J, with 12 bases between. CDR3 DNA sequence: TGTGCCATCAGTGAGTCGAACCAGGGAAGCTACGAGCAGTACTTC. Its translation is CAISESNQGSYEQYF.

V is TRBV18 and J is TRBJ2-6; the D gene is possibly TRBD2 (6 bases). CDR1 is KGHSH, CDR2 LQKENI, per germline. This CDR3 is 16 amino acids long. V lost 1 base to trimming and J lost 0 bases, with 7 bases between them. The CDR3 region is CASSPREDSGANVLTF. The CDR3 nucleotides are TGTGCCAGCTCACCACGGGAGGACTCTGGGGCCAACGTCCTGACTTTC.

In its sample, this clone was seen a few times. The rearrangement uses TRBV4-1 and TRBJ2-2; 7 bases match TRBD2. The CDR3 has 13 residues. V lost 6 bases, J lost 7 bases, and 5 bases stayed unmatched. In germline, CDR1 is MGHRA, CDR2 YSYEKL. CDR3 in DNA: TGCGCCAGCAGTTTCGGGGGGAACGGGGAGCTGTTTTTT. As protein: CASSFGGNGELFF.

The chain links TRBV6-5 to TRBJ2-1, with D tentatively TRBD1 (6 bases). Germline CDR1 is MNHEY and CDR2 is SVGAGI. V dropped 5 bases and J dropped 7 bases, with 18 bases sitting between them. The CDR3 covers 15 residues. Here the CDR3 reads CASSQTTVGQNEQFF. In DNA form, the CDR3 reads TGTGCCAGCAGTCAAACAACAGTTGGACAGAATGAGCAGTTCTTC.

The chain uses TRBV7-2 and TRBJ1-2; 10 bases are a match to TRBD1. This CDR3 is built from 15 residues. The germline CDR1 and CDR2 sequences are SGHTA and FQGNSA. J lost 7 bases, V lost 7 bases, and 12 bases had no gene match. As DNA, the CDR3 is TGTGCCAGCACCCCAGCTGGGACAGGGGCGGTTGGCTACACCTTC. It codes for CASTPAGTGAVGYTF.

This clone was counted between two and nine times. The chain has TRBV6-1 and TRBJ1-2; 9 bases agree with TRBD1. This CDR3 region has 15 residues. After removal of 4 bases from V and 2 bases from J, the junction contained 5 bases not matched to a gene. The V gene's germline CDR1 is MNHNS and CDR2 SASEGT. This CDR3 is CASSAETGGNYGYTF. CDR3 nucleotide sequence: TGTGCCAGCAGTGCCGAGACAGGGGGAAACTATGGCTACACCTTC.

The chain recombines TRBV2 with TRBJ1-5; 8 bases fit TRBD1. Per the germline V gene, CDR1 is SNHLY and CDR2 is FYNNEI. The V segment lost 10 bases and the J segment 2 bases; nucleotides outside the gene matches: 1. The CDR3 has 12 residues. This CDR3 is CATGGRNQPQHF. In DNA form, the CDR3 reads TGTGCCACAGGGGGCCGCAATCAGCCCCAGCATTTT.

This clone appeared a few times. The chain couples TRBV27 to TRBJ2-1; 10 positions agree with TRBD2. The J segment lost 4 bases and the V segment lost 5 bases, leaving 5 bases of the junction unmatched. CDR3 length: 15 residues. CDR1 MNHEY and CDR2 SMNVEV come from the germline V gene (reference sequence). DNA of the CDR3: TGTGCCAGCAGTCACGGACTAGCGGCATACAATGAGCAGTTCTTC. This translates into CASSHGLAAYNEQFF.

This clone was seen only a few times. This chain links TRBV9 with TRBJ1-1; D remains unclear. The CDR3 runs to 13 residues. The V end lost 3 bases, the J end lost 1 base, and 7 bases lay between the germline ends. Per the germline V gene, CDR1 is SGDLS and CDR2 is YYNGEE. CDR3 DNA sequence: TGTGCCAGCAGCGCGTCCTCGAACACTGAAGCTTTCTTT. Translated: CASSASSNTEAFF. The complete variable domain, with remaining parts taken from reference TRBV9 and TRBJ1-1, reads DSGVTQTPKHLITATGQRVTLRCSPRSGDLSVYWYQQSLDQGLQFLIQYYNGEERAKGNILERFSAQQFPDLHSELNLSSLELGDSALYFCASSASSNTEAFFGQGTRLTVV.

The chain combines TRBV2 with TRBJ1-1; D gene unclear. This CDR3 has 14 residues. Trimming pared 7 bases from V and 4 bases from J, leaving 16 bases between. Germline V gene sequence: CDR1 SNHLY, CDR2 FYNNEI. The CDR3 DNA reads TGTGCCAGCATCGCGGCCAGCGGGGTCACTGAAGCTTTCTTT. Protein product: CASIAASGVTEAFF.

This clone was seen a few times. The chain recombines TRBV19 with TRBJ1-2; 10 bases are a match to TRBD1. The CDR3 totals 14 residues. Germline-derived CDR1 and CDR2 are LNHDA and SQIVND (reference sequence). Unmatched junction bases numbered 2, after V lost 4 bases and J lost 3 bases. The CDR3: CASSNGQGDYGYTF. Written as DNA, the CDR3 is TGTGCCAGTAGTAACGGACAGGGGGACTATGGCTACACCTTC.

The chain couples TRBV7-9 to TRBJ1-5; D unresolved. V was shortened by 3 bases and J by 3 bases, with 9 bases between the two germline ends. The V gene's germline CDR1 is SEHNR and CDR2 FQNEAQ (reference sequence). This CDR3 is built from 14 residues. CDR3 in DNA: TGTGCCAGCAGCTTCGGGGTAGACAATCAGCCCCAGCATTTT. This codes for CASSFGVDNQPQHF.

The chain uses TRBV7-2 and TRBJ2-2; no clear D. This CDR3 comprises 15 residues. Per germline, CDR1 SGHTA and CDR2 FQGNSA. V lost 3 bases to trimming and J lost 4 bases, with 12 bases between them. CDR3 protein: CASSLAPGGTGELFF. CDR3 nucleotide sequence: TGTGCCAGCAGCTTGGCCCCGGGTGGCACCGGGGAGCTGTTTTTT. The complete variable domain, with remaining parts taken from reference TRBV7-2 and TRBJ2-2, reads GAGVSQSPSNKVTEKGKDVELRCDPISGHTALYWYRQSLGQGLEFLIYFQGNSAPDKSGLPSDRFSAERTGGSVSTLTIQRTQQEDSAVYLCASSLAPGGTGELFFGEGSRLTVL.

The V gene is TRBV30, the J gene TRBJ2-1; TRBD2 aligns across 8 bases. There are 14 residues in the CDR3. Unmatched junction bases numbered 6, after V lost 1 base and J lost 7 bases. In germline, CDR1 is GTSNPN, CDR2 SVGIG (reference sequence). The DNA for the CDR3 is TGTGCCTGGAGTGCGACTAGCGTAGGGAATGAGCAGTTCTTC. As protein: CAWSATSVGNEQFF.